A selection of T cell receptor beta chains follows, all from one sample in a study of cytomegalovirus exposure and HLA in healthy donors. Produced via immunoSEQ multiplex PCR; TCRdb's table is partial and in-frame only. Among about 190,000 clones listed, more than 75% were seen once. Material: PBMCs. All receptors come from a man in his forties or fifties in good health and CMV-seropositive. Both conserved end residues are part of each CDR3. A D gene is named only where the DNA matches it firmly. Size tells how often a clone was seen (once, few, many) or the class of an expanded clone, and some rows leave it out.

D: NA; V: TRBV4-2; size: NA; J: TRBJ2-1; DNA: TGTGCCAGCAGCCAAGAAACGGGAGACTACAATGAGCAGTTCTTC; CDR3: CASSQETGDYNEQFF
D: TRBD2; V: TRBV7-9; size: NA; J: TRBJ2-5; DNA: TGTGCCAGCAGTACAACGGGACTAGGGGCCTACCGGGAGACCCAGTACTTC; CDR3: CASSTTGLGAYRETQYF
D: TRBD1; V: TRBV7-9; size: NA; J: TRBJ2-7; DNA: TGTGCCAGCAGCGTGGGGACAGGACAACCCGACGAGCAGTACTTC; CDR3: CASSVGTGQPDEQYF
D: TRBD2; V: TRBV10-3; size: NA; J: TRBJ2-1; DNA: TGTGCCATCAGTGAACCGGGACTAGCGGATTACTACAATGAGCAGTTCTTC; CDR3: CAISEPGLADYYNEQFF
D: NA; V: TRBV4-1; size: NA; J: TRBJ1-2; DNA: TGCGCCAGCAGCCCTGGACACTTATCTAACTATGGCTACACCTTC; CDR3: CASSPGHLSNYGYTF
D: NA; V: TRBV6-1; size: NA; J: TRBJ2-3; DNA: TGTGCCAGCACCTTCGACCCGGGACACCAAAATCCGTATTTT; CDR3: CASTFDPGHQNPYF
D: NA; V: TRBV19; size: NA; J: TRBJ1-2; DNA: TGTGCCAGTAGTTTCGGACAGAAGGGCGGCTACACCTTC; CDR3: CASSFGQKGGYTF
D: TRBD2; V: TRBV15; size: NA; J: TRBJ2-3; DNA: TGTGCCACCAGCGGTCCGGGACTAGCGGGAGGTGATACGCAGTATTTT; CDR3: CATSGPGLAGGDTQYF
D: NA; V: TRBV10-2; size: NA; J: TRBJ1-1; DNA: TGCGCCAGCAGCTCACAGGGCAGCACTGAAGCTTTCTTT; CDR3: CASSSQGSTEAFF
D: NA; V: TRBV7-9; size: once; J: TRBJ1-3; DNA: TGTGCCAGCAGCGCAGGGGTTTCTGGAAACACCATATATTTT; CDR3: CASSAGVSGNTIYF
D: NA; V: TRBV11-2; size: NA; J: TRBJ1-1; DNA: TGTGCCAGCAGCGTTCTGGACAGATACACTGAAGCTTTCTTT; CDR3: CASSVLDRYTEAFF
D: NA; V: TRBV10-1; size: NA; J: TRBJ2-3; DNA: TGCGCCAGCAGTGAGTCGCTCAGAAGCACAGATACGCAGTATTTT; CDR3: CASSESLRSTDTQYF
D: TRBD2; V: TRBV5-1; size: NA; J: TRBJ2-3; DNA: TGCGCCAGCAGCTTTAGGGCGGGGGGAACTAGCACAGATACGCAGTATTTT; CDR3: CASSFRAGGTSTDTQYF
D: NA; V: TRBV5-4; size: NA; J: TRBJ2-7; DNA: TGTGCCAGCAGCTTGGGGGCAGGCTCGACCTACGAGCAGTACTTC; CDR3: CASSLGAGSTYEQYF
D: NA; V: TRBV28; size: NA; J: TRBJ1-1; DNA: TGTGCCAGCACCCACATACAGGGTAAAGCTTTCTTT; CDR3: CASTHIQGKAFF
D: TRBD2; V: TRBV6-6; size: NA; J: TRBJ2-5; DNA: TGTGCCAGCAGCCGTAGCGGGAGGTCGGAGACCCAGTACTTC; CDR3: CASSRSGRSETQYF
D: TRBD1; V: TRBV18; size: NA; J: TRBJ1-6; DNA: TGTGCCAGCTCACCACGAGACAGGGCTAATTCACCCCTCCACTTT; CDR3: CASSPRDRANSPLHF
D: TRBD1; V: TRBV9; size: NA; J: TRBJ1-3; DNA: TGTGCCAGCAGCGGGACAGGGCTGGGTGGAAACACCATATATTTT; CDR3: CASSGTGLGGNTIYF
D: NA; V: TRBV5-1; size: NA; J: TRBJ2-5; DNA: TGCGCCAGCAGCTTGGCCGTGGGACTCCAAGAGACCCAGTACTTC; CDR3: CASSLAVGLQETQYF
D: TRBD1; V: TRBV4-1; size: NA; J: TRBJ2-3; DNA: TGCGCCAGCAGCCGCGGACAGGCCGAAAGAGATACGCAGTATTTT; CDR3: CASSRGQAERDTQYF
D: TRBD1; V: TRBV5-6; size: NA; J: TRBJ2-7; DNA: TGTGCCAGCAGCTTGCCCGACAGGGGCTACGAGCAGTACTTC; CDR3: CASSLPDRGYEQYF
D: NA; V: TRBV5-6; size: NA; J: TRBJ2-6; DNA: TGTGCCAGCACCCTACTGGGAGGCGCCGCCTTCTCTGGGGCCAACGTCCTGACTTTC; CDR3: CASTLLGGAAFSGANVLTF
D: TRBD1; V: TRBV6-1; size: NA; J: TRBJ1-3; DNA: TGTGCCAGCAGGGAGGCGACAGGGGGTGGAAACACCATATATTTT; CDR3: CASREATGGGNTIYF
D: NA; V: TRBV4-1; size: NA; J: TRBJ2-7; DNA: TGCGCCAGCAGCCAAGATACCAGGGGGCAGTACTTC; CDR3: CASSQDTRGQYF
D: NA; V: TRBV28; size: NA; J: TRBJ1-3; DNA: TGTGCCAGCAGTTTACAGGGGGGAAACACCATATATTTT; CDR3: CASSLQGGNTIYF
D: NA; V: TRBV6-5; size: NA; J: TRBJ2-3; DNA: TGTGCCAGCAGTTATCTCCCTGTACAGACAGATACGCAGTATTTT; CDR3: CASSYLPVQTDTQYF